A selection of T cell receptor beta chains follows, all from one sample in a study of T cell responses to AZD1222 COVID-19 vaccine. The method was immunoSEQ multiplex PCR; TCRdb's version includes in-frame clones alone and lacks a portion of them. The sample has about 130,000 clones, around 90% seen once; the top ten hold about 1.9%. Sequencing was performed on peripheral blood, taken on day 0 of AZD1222 vaccination. These receptors all come from an adult in good health. Each CDR3 is given with its conserved first and last residue. Each record gives: V gene, clone size, D gene, J gene, CDR3 protein, CDR3 DNA. The D gene is left open where the match is weak. For some rows the clone size is stated as once, few or many, or as a class when expanded; others skip it.

TRBV27	NA	NA	TRBJ2-1	CASSPHEGRAGIPFF	TGTGCCAGCAGCCCCCACGAGGGTCGGGCCGGAATCCCCTTCTTC
TRBV4-2	NA	TRBD2	TRBJ2-1	CASSQDGLAGHNEQFF	TGTGCCAGCAGCCAAGATGGGCTAGCGGGCCACAATGAGCAGTTCTTC
TRBV27	NA	NA	TRBJ2-3	CASSRQRSTDTQYF	TGTGCCAGCAGCCGACAGAGAAGCACAGATACGCAGTATTTT
TRBV5-6	few	TRBD1	TRBJ2-7	CASSPMTGETYEQYF	TGTGCCAGCAGCCCAATGACAGGGGAAACCTACGAGCAGTACTTC
TRBV27	few	NA	TRBJ1-2	CASSYSSGAPGYGYTF	TGTGCCAGCAGTTATTCCTCGGGGGCGCCGGGCTATGGCTACACCTTC
TRBV20-1	NA	NA	TRBJ2-5	CSASYFTRQETQYF	TGCAGTGCTAGTTACTTCACCCGGCAGGAGACCCAGTACTTC
TRBV7-9	NA	NA	TRBJ1-2	CASSNGASGYTF	TGTGCCAGCAGCAACGGGGCTAGTGGCTACACCTTC
TRBV7-6	NA	TRBD1	TRBJ1-1	CASSQKTGGTEAFF	TGTGCCAGCAGCCAGAAGACAGGGGGAACTGAAGCTTTCTTT
TRBV21-1	NA	NA	TRBJ2-7	CASRPFGTSGKRPYEQYF	TGTGCCAGCAGGCCCTTTGGGACTAGCGGGAAGCGTCCGTACGAGCAGTACTTC
TRBV3-1/TRBV3-2	NA	TRBD1	TRBJ2-2	CASSQGHRDRATGELFF	TGTGCCAGCAGCCAAGGCCACCGGGACAGGGCGACCGGGGAGCTGTTTTTT
TRBV24-1	once	NA	TRBJ2-2	CATVDSWDTGELFF	TGTGCCACCGTGGACAGCTGGGACACCGGGGAGCTGTTTTTT
TRBV6-2/TRBV6-3	NA	NA	TRBJ2-2	CASSSLRPGTGELFF	TGTGCCAGCAGTTCCCTACGTCCGGGAACCGGGGAGCTGTTTTTT
TRBV4-1	few	NA	TRBJ1-4	CASSPTGGDSAEKLFF	TGCGCCAGCAGCCCCACCGGAGGGGACTCGGCGGAGAAACTGTTTTTT
TRBV19	NA	NA	TRBJ1-4	CASSISGEKLFF	TGTGCCAGTAGTATATCAGGAGAAAAACTGTTTTTT
TRBV11-2	NA	NA	TRBJ1-1	CASTSQGSNTEAFF	TGTGCCAGCACCTCGCAAGGATCGAACACTGAAGCTTTCTTT
TRBV27	NA	TRBD1	TRBJ1-5	CASRQGRQPQHF	TGTGCCAGCAGACAGGGGCGGCAGCCCCAGCATTTT
TRBV21-1	NA	NA	TRBJ2-3	CASSKDEQGGWSGRITSTDTQYF	TGTGCCAGCAGCAAGGATGAACAGGGAGGATGGAGCGGGAGAATCACTAGCACAGATACGCAGTATTTT
TRBV5-1	NA	NA	TRBJ2-1	CASQQYSTELNEQFF	TGCGCCAGCCAACAATATTCAACAGAGTTAAATGAGCAGTTCTTC
TRBV14	NA	NA	TRBJ1-4	CASSQITGLNEKLFF	TGTGCCAGCAGCCAGATTACAGGGTTGAATGAAAAACTGTTTTTT
TRBV28	NA	NA	TRBJ2-1	CASSFFGSSYNEQFF	TGTGCCAGCAGTTTCTTCGGGAGCTCCTACAATGAGCAGTTCTTC
TRBV19	NA	NA	TRBJ1-1	CASSEQAMNTEAFF	TGTGCCAGTAGCGAACAGGCTATGAACACTGAAGCTTTCTTT
TRBV3-1/TRBV3-2	NA	NA	TRBJ1-3	CASSPGTPSGNTIYF	TGTGCCAGCAGCCCCGGGACCCCCTCTGGAAACACCATATATTTT
TRBV27	once	NA	TRBJ1-6	CASSPLTYSPLHF	TGTGCCAGCAGTCCCCTAACCTATTCACCCCTCCACTTT
TRBV7-3	NA	NA	TRBJ1-6	CASSLERGIGSPLHF	TGTGCCAGCAGCCTAGAGAGGGGGATCGGTTCACCCCTCCACTTT
TRBV6-1	NA	NA	TRBJ1-1	CASSDRDIDTEAFF	TGTGCCAGCAGTGACAGGGATATCGACACTGAAGCTTTCTTT
TRBV9	NA	NA	TRBJ1-1	CASSVFGDLGTEAFF	TGTGCCAGCAGCGTATTTGGGGACCTGGGGACTGAAGCTTTCTTT
TRBV10-1	NA	TRBD1	TRBJ1-2	CASRKGGTAPVGDGYTF	TGCGCCAGCAGGAAGGGGGGGACAGCCCCAGTTGGGGATGGCTACACCTTC
TRBV5-5	NA	NA	TRBJ2-7	CASSFGLAATYEQYF	TGTGCCAGCAGCTTTGGTCTAGCCGCGACCTACGAGCAGTACTTC
TRBV3-1/TRBV3-2	NA	TRBD1	TRBJ2-1	CASSSGQGGREQFF	TGTGCCAGCAGCTCTGGACAGGGTGGTCGGGAGCAGTTCTTC
TRBV4-2	NA	TRBD1	TRBJ1-1	CASSLGTGAGQDTEAFF	TGTGCCAGCAGCCTCGGGACGGGGGCAGGACAGGACACTGAAGCTTTCTTT
TRBV5-1	NA	NA	TRBJ1-1	CASSLGGWGTEAFF	TGCGCCAGCAGCTTGGGGGGCTGGGGCACTGAAGCTTTCTTT
TRBV5-4	NA	TRBD2	TRBJ2-3	CASSLEIGGSSTDTQYF	TGTGCCAGCAGCTTGGAGATCGGGGGGTCTAGCACAGATACGCAGTATTTT
TRBV10-3	NA	NA	TRBJ2-7	CAISEGTYEQYF	TGTGCCATCAGTGAGGGAACGTACGAGCAGTACTTC
TRBV9	NA	NA	TRBJ1-3	CASSVSTHVEGVGNTIYF	TGTGCCAGCAGCGTATCTACACATGTTGAGGGGGTCGGAAACACCATATATTTT
TRBV5-1	NA	NA	TRBJ2-5	CASSPPSGGDQETQYF	TGCGCCAGCAGCCCCCCCAGCGGCGGGGATCAAGAGACCCAGTACTTC
TRBV28	NA	NA	TRBJ2-7	CASSWAGINYEQYF	TGTGCCAGCAGTTGGGCAGGAATCAACTACGAGCAGTACTTC
TRBV7-2	NA	NA	TRBJ2-2	CASSQQDNTGELFF	TGTGCCAGCAGCCAACAGGATAACACCGGGGAGCTGTTTTTT
TRBV13	NA	TRBD1	TRBJ2-7	CASSPRDRKTYEQYF	TGTGCCAGCAGCCCCCGGGACAGGAAGACCTACGAGCAGTACTTC
TRBV5-8	NA	NA	TRBJ1-5	CASSPAATFYGSQPQHF	TGTGCCAGCAGCCCAGCGGCTACGTTCTATGGGAGTCAGCCCCAGCATTTT
TRBV14	NA	NA	TRBJ1-1	CASSQFADNTEAFF	TGTGCCAGCAGCCAATTTGCAGATAACACTGAAGCTTTCTTT
TRBV5-6	NA	TRBD1	TRBJ2-3	CASIPTGSRTDTQYF	TGTGCCTCGATCCCGACAGGGAGTAGGACAGATACGCAGTATTTT
TRBV7-9	NA	TRBD1	TRBJ1-6	CASSLALRQGASDSPLHF	TGTGCCAGCAGCTTAGCGCTTCGACAGGGGGCTTCGGATTCACCCCTCCACTTT
TRBV18	NA	NA	TRBJ1-5	CASSRQDNQPQHF	TGTGCCAGCTCGAGACAGGACAATCAGCCCCAGCATTTT
TRBV10-3	NA	NA	TRBJ2-2	CAISWTVNTGELFF	TGTGCCATCAGTTGGACAGTGAACACCGGGGAGCTGTTTTTT
TRBV18	NA	TRBD1	TRBJ2-1	CASSLAPGQGTSSYNEQFF	TGTGCCAGCTCATTGGCCCCGGGACAGGGGACGAGCTCCTACAATGAGCAGTTCTTC
TRBV4-1	NA	NA	TRBJ1-1	CASSQPRGTEAFF	TGCGCCAGCAGCCAACCGAGAGGCACTGAAGCTTTCTTT
TRBV19	NA	TRBD1	TRBJ1-2	CASRMDRSSNYGYTF	TGTGCCAGTAGGATGGACAGGTCGTCGAACTATGGCTACACCTTC
TRBV6-6	NA	NA	TRBJ2-1	CASRDRAGGSYNEQFF	TGTGCCAGCAGAGACAGAGCGGGTGGGTCCTACAATGAGCAGTTCTTC
TRBV19	NA	NA	TRBJ2-7	CASSTEQGYEQYF	TGTGCCAGTAGCACCGAACAGGGATACGAGCAGTACTTC
TRBV28	NA	NA	TRBJ2-3	CASSEGRTQYF	TGTGCCAGCTCCGAGGGGCGTACGCAGTATTTT
TRBV7-3	NA	NA	TRBJ1-1	CASSVRLGGWNTEAFF	TGTGCCAGCAGCGTACGTCTCGGGGGATGGAACACTGAAGCTTTCTTT
TRBV4-1	once	NA	TRBJ2-7	CASSQEGRPPYEQYF	TGCGCCAGCAGCCAAGAGGGGCGGCCCCCCTACGAGCAGTACTTC
TRBV6-5	NA	NA	TRBJ1-1	CASHQGTEAFF	TGTGCCAGCCACCAGGGGACTGAAGCTTTCTTT
TRBV3-1/TRBV3-2	once	NA	TRBJ2-2	CASSQDSDTGELFF	TGTGCCAGCAGCCAAGATAGTGACACCGGGGAGCTGTTTTTT
TRBV20-1	NA	NA	TRBJ1-2	CSASMADYGYTF	TGCAGTGCTAGTATGGCAGACTATGGCTACACCTTC